A single sample gave rise to the 11 T cell receptor beta chains below, sequenced in a study of cytomegalovirus exposure and HLA in healthy donors. The primer mix had 60 Vbeta and 13 Jbeta primers. This table comes from immunoSEQ multiplex PCR, and its TCRdb copy is limited to in-frame clones, with some not included. The profile covers some 180,000 clones, with 70% to 90% appearing a single time and about 2.7% taken by the ten largest. The sample consisted of PBMCs. The source of these receptors is a man aged 30-40 years in good health and CMV-seropositive.

The chain employs TRBV9 and TRBJ2-5, with a weak D call TRBD2 (5 bases). V gave up 0 bases and J gave up 5 bases, with 20 bases separating them. This CDR3 has 17 residues. CDR1 is SGDLS and CDR2 is YYNGEE in the germline V gene. The CDR3 loop reads CASSVVSSGSFVETQYF. The CDR3 bases are TGTGCCAGCAGCGTAGTCTCCAGCGGATCGTTCGTGGAGACCCAGTACTTC.

This chain links TRBV4-2 with TRBJ2-1; the match to TRBD2 covers 12 bases. This CDR3 comprises 16 residues. V lost 4 bases to trimming and J lost 8 bases; unmatched junction nucleotides: 9. Germline V gene sequence: CDR1 LGHNA, CDR2 YNFKEQ. The CDR3 nucleotides read TGTGCCAGCAGCCGGGCCCGGACTAGCGGGACAGATGAGCAGTTCTTC. Residues: CASSRARTSGTDEQFF.

The gene calls are TRBV7-8 and TRBJ1-1, with TRBD1 matching 7 bases. Trimming cost V 4 bases and J 2 bases; bases outside gene matches: 4. CDR1 SGHVS and CDR2 FQNEAQ come from the germline V gene. The CDR3 has 14 residues. The CDR3 sequence: CASSYDRANTEAFF. The CDR3 DNA reads as TGTGCCAGCAGCTACGACAGGGCCAACACTGAAGCTTTCTTT.

The chain couples TRBV19 to TRBJ1-4; weak D call: TRBD1 (5 bases). The V end lost 9 bases, the J end lost 0 bases, and 14 bases lay between the germline ends. The CDR3 is 15 residues long. Germline CDR1 and CDR2: LNHDA and SQIVND (reference sequence). CDR3 bases: TGTGCCAGCGGCGGGGGGTCCGCAACTAATGAAAAACTGTTTTTT. Protein product: CASGGGSATNEKLFF. Full variable domain (missing parts from reference TRBV19 and TRBJ1-4): DGGITQSPKYLFRKEGQNVTLSCEQNLNHDAMYWYRQDPGQGLRLIYYSQIVNDFQKGDIAEGYSVSREKKESFPLTVTSAQKNPTAFYLCASGGGSATNEKLFFGSGTQLSVL.

The chain joins TRBV19 to TRBJ1-2; D is possibly TRBD1 (6 bases). V was clipped by 2 bases and J by 8 bases, with 15 bases between them. From germline, CDR1 is LNHDA and CDR2 SQIVND (reference sequence). CDR3 length equals 14 residues. The DNA for the CDR3 is TGTGCCAGTAGTATAAACCGGGACATTCAGGGCTACACCTTC. Translating gives CASSINRDIQGYTF.

V is TRBV5-3 and J is TRBJ2-7; 7 bases align to TRBD2. TRBV5-3 is treated as an ORF (open reading frame) with a function not yet certain. This CDR3 comprises 17 residues. The junction had 14 bases not matched to a gene; V was cut back by 2 bases and J by 3 bases. The CDR3 DNA is TGTGCCAGAAGCTTTTTTTGGGAGGGACTCCTCCGCTACGAGCAGTACGTC. This gives the protein CARSFFWEGLLRYEQYV.

The rearrangement joins TRBV18 to TRBJ2-1, with D maybe TRBD2 (5 bases). V was pared by 3 bases and J by 4 bases, with 7 bases between. The CDR3 runs 13 residues. Germline V lookup: CDR1 KGHSH, CDR2 LQKENI. The CDR3 loop reads CASSPREYNEQFF. CDR3 DNA: TGTGCCAGCTCACCCCGGGAATACAATGAGCAGTTCTTC.

This clone was counted only a few times. The V call is TRBV4-3, the J call TRBJ2-6; D is unresolved. With 4 bases removed from V and 0 bases from J, the gap between germline ends came to 7 bases. This CDR3 contains 15 residues. Germline assignment: CDR1 LGHNA and CDR2 YSLEER. The CDR3 DNA sequence: TGCGCCAGCAGCCGAACCAGCTCTGGGGCCAACGTCCTGACTTTC. It yields the protein CASSRTSSGANVLTF.

V usage is TRBV5-4 and J usage is TRBJ2-3; a possible D gene is TRBD1 (7 bases). This CDR3 comprises 15 residues. Trimming removed 1 base from V and 4 bases from J, with 13 bases in between. The V gene's germline CDR1 is SGHNT and CDR2 YYREEE (reference sequence). The CDR3 here is CASSLRGGGADTQYF. The CDR3 DNA sequence: TGTGCCAGCAGCTTGCGAGGGGGCGGGGCAGATACGCAGTATTTT.

The V call is TRBV20-1, the J call TRBJ2-5; a possible D gene is TRBD2 (6 bases). Germline loops: CDR1 DFQATT, CDR2 SNEGSKA (reference sequence). The V end lost 4 bases, the J end lost 7 bases, and 10 bases lay between the germline ends. This CDR3 comprises 11 residues. The chain's CDR3 is CSANLGGTQYF. In DNA, the CDR3 is TGCAGTGCTAATTTGGGGGGGACCCAGTACTTC.

The chain has TRBV2 and TRBJ2-5; the match to TRBD1 covers 7 bases. Germline values: CDR1 SNHLY, CDR2 FYNNEI. The CDR3 runs to 13 residues. Trimming removed 4 bases from V and 3 bases from J; junction bases left unmatched: 2. Here the CDR3 reads CASSADREETQYF. CDR3 coding DNA: TGTGCCAGCAGTGCTGACAGGGAAGAGACCCAGTACTTC.